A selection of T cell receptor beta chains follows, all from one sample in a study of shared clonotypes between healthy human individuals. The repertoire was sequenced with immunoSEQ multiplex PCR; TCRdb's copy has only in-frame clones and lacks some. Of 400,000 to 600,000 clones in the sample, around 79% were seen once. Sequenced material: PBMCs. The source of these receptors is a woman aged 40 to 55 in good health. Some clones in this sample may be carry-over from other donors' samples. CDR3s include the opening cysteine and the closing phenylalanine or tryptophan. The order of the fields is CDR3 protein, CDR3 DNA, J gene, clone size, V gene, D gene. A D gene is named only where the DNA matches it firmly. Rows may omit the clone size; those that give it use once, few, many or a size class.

CASSLGRVGREVHNEQFF | TGTGCTAGCTCCCTTGGCAGGGTGGGGCGGGAGGTCCACAATGAGCAGTTCTTC | TRBJ2-1 | . | TRBV5-4 | TRBD2
CASSLAGRNQPQHF | TGTGCCAGCAGCTTGGCCGGTAGAAATCAGCCCCAGCATTTT | TRBJ1-5 | . | TRBV5-6 | .
CASSEALPGTGKEQFF | TGTGCCAGCAGTGAAGCGCTTCCCGGAACAGGGAAGGAGCAGTTCTTC | TRBJ2-1 | . | TRBV2 | .
CASSFLGAQPQHF | TGTGCCAGCAGCTTTTTGGGGGCGCAGCCCCAGCATTTT | TRBJ1-5 | . | TRBV7-9 | .
CASSPRTGADALSYEQYF | TGTGCCAGCAGCCCTCGGACTGGGGCCGATGCCCTATCCTACGAGCAGTACTTC | TRBJ2-7 | . | TRBV11-2 | .
CASSPGAYSNQPQHF | TGTGCCAGCAGCCCTGGGGCCTATAGCAATCAGCCCCAGCATTTT | TRBJ1-5 | . | TRBV9 | .
CASSLPSGGLRGEQYF | TGTGCCAGCAGTTTGCCCAGCGGGGGCCTCAGAGGCGAGCAGTACTTC | TRBJ2-7 | . | TRBV28 | TRBD2
CASSLDRMNTEAFF | TGCGCCAGCAGCTTGGACAGAATGAACACTGAAGCTTTCTTT | TRBJ1-1 | . | TRBV5-1 | .
CASSYLGQGAVDEQFF | TGTGCCAGCAGCTATCTTGGACAGGGGGCTGTAGATGAGCAGTTCTTC | TRBJ2-1 | . | TRBV5-5 | TRBD1
CASSQTSGRAPETQYF | TGTGCCAGCAGCCAGACTAGCGGGAGGGCCCCAGAGACCCAGTACTTC | TRBJ2-5 | . | TRBV9 | TRBD2
CASRQGSDQPQHF | TGTGCCAGCAGGCAGGGAAGCGATCAGCCCCAGCATTTT | TRBJ1-5 | once | TRBV28 | .
CASSPVEAGLISTDTQYF | TGTGCCAGCAGCCCAGTCGAAGCGGGACTTATTAGCACAGATACGCAGTATTTT | TRBJ2-3 | . | TRBV7-3 | TRBD2
CASRASQTLSRETQYF | TGTGCCAGCAGAGCGAGCCAGACTCTTTCCAGGGAGACCCAGTACTTC | TRBJ2-5 | . | TRBV2 | .
CASREGPNYGYTF | TGTGCCAGCAGGGAGGGACCTAACTATGGCTACACCTTC | TRBJ1-2 | . | TRBV28 | .
CASSQEVDRFSQPQHF | TGCGCCAGCAGCCAAGAAGTAGACAGGTTTAGTCAGCCCCAGCATTTT | TRBJ1-5 | once | TRBV4-3 | .
CASSLFGGTGLGNEQFF | TGTGCCAGCAGCTTATTCGGAGGGACGGGGTTGGGGAATGAGCAGTTCTTC | TRBJ2-1 | . | TRBV7-9 | .
CASSVAGLAGGGEQYF | TGTGCCAGCAGCGTAGCCGGACTAGCGGGAGGAGGCGAGCAGTACTTC | TRBJ2-7 | . | TRBV9 | TRBD2
CASSHGTVNTEAFF | TGTGCCAGCTCACACGGGACAGTGAACACTGAAGCTTTCTTT | TRBJ1-1 | once | TRBV7-9 | TRBD1
CASSLGQIYGYTF | TGCGCCAGCAGCTTGGGACAGATCTATGGCTACACCTTC | TRBJ1-2 | . | TRBV5-1 | .
CASSSGTQTGELFF | TGTGCCAGTAGTTCGGGGACACAAACCGGGGAGCTGTTTTTT | TRBJ2-2 | . | TRBV19 | .
CASSPPPRERVTAEAFF | TGTGCCAGCAGCCCGCCCCCCAGGGAAAGAGTAACCGCTGAAGCTTTCTTT | TRBJ1-1 | many | TRBV21-1 | .
CASSQGARNTIYF | TGTGCCAGCAGCCAGGGGGCTCGGAACACCATATATTTT | TRBJ1-3 | . | TRBV28 | TRBD1
CASSLEAENGYTF | TGCGCCAGCAGCTTGGAGGCGGAAAATGGCTACACCTTC | TRBJ1-2 | . | TRBV5-1 | .
CASSLLGLAGVIVRNEQFF | TGTGCCAGCAGCTTGTTAGGACTAGCGGGAGTTATCGTCCGGAATGAGCAGTTCTTC | TRBJ2-1 | . | TRBV5-8 | TRBD2
CAWSVNRGSPLHF | TGTGCCTGGAGTGTAAACAGGGGTTCACCCCTCCACTTT | TRBJ1-6 | many | TRBV30 | TRBD1
CASRIRGEAFF | TGCGCCAGCAGGATACGGGGTGAAGCTTTCTTT | TRBJ1-1 | few | TRBV10-2 | .
CASSLELTGNTIYF | TGTGCCAGCAGCTTGGAATTGACTGGAAACACCATATATTTT | TRBJ1-3 | few | TRBV5-4 | .
CASSQDVDRVFTGELFF | TGTGCCAGCAGCCAAGATGTGGACAGGGTGTTCACCGGGGAGCTGTTTTTT | TRBJ2-2 | few | TRBV4-2 | TRBD1
CASSLARGVGNTIYF | TGTGCCAGCAGCTTAGCGCGCGGGGTTGGAAACACCATATATTTT | TRBJ1-3 | . | TRBV7-8 | .
CASSLLQNTGELFF | TGCGCCAGCAGCTTGCTACAGAACACCGGGGAGCTGTTTTTT | TRBJ2-2 | . | TRBV5-1 | .
CASSLGGAPPDTQYF | TGCGCCAGCAGCTTGGGGGGAGCCCCCCCAGATACGCAGTATTTT | TRBJ2-3 | once | TRBV5-1 | .
CASSLTVIPAKNIQYF | TGTGCCAGCAGTTTAACAGTGATTCCAGCCAAAAACATTCAGTACTTC | TRBJ2-4 | . | TRBV28 | .
CASSEPGGHETQYF | TGCGCCAGCAGCGAGCCCGGGGGGCATGAGACCCAGTACTTC | TRBJ2-5 | . | TRBV5-1 | .
CASSLEGAGASVKLFF | TGTGCCAGCAGCTTAGAGGGAGCAGGGGCTTCGGTGAAACTGTTTTTT | TRBJ1-4 | . | TRBV7-2 | .